Listed below are T cell receptor beta chains from one sample, sequenced in a study of cytomegalovirus exposure and HLA in healthy donors. Libraries were prepared by immunoSEQ multiplex PCR; TCRdb keeps only in-frame clonotypes and omits some of them. This sample lists 130,000 or so clones; its ten largest clones have 1.6%. The specimen was PBMCs. These receptors came from a woman in her thirties or forties in good health and CMV-seropositive. CDR3s include the opening cysteine and the closing phenylalanine or tryptophan. Each record gives: J gene, D gene, V gene, CDR3 DNA, CDR3 protein. The D gene is left open where the match is weak.

>TRBJ1-4|NA|TRBV4-1
TGCGCCAGCAGCCAAGAAAACAACGCGGCAGTCGAAAAACTGTTTTTT
CASSQENNAAVEKLFF
>TRBJ2-1|TRBD1|TRBV7-6
TGTGCCAGCAGCTTAGAACAGGGGGCCTACAATGAGCAGTTCTTC
CASSLEQGAYNEQFF
>TRBJ2-5|NA|TRBV25-1
TGTGCCAGCAGATCCACCGGAAGGGGAGGCCAAGAGACCCAGTACTTC
CASRSTGRGGQETQYF
>TRBJ1-2|TRBD1|TRBV10-1
TGCGCCAGCAGGGGACAGGGGACTAACTATGGCTACACCTTC
CASRGQGTNYGYTF
>TRBJ2-7|TRBD1|TRBV5-4
TGTGCCAGCAGCTTGGTGGGGGACAGGGTCGAGCAGTACTTC
CASSLVGDRVEQYF
>TRBJ2-5|NA|TRBV29-1
TGCAGCGCATATACAGGAGATCAAGAGACCCAGTACTTC
CSAYTGDQETQYF
>TRBJ1-3|TRBD1|TRBV9
TGTGCCAGCAGCGTCGGACAGGGTTCTGGAAACACCATATATTTT
CASSVGQGSGNTIYF
>TRBJ1-1|TRBD1|TRBV6-5
TGTGCCAGCAGCCCGGGACAGTTCATGAACACTGAAGCTTTCTTT
CASSPGQFMNTEAFF
>TRBJ2-7|NA|TRBV6-6
TGTGCCAGCAGTTATTACAGGGGAGGCTACGAGCAGTACTTC
CASSYYRGGYEQYF
>TRBJ1-1|NA|TRBV7-2
TGTGCCAGCAGCTTCAGGGGCGGGAACACTGAAGCTTTCTTT
CASSFRGGNTEAFF
>TRBJ2-7|NA|TRBV7-2
TGTGCCAGCAGCCCCCCGGGACTTTTAAACTACGAGCAGTACTTC
CASSPPGLLNYEQYF
>TRBJ1-1|NA|TRBV30
TGTGCCTGGAGTGGGCATCCCGGGGGGAACACTGAAGCTTTCTTT
CAWSGHPGGNTEAFF
>TRBJ2-7|TRBD1|TRBV6-1
TGTGCCAGCAGTGAAGGGGACAGCTCCTACGAGCAGTACTTC
CASSEGDSSYEQYF
>TRBJ2-7|NA|TRBV20-1
TGCAGTGCTCCTCAACAGGGCGGGCAGTACTTC
CSAPQQGGQYF
>TRBJ2-3|NA|TRBV2
TGTGCCAGCAGTGAAGGGACTACCAACACAGATACGCAGTATTTT
CASSEGTTNTDTQYF
>TRBJ1-3|NA|TRBV19
TGTGCCAGTAGTCCCCAAGCGAGCTCTGGAAACACCATATATTTT
CASSPQASSGNTIYF
>TRBJ2-5|NA|TRBV19
TGTGCCAGTAGTATAGTAGGGCAGGGTGGGGAGACCCAGTACTTC
CASSIVGQGGETQYF
>TRBJ1-3|TRBD1|TRBV18
TGTGCCAGCTCAAAGGGGGCGGATGGAAACACCATATATTTT
CASSKGADGNTIYF
>TRBJ2-1|NA|TRBV21-1
TGTGCCAGCAGCAAAGAGGGGTCTATCCCCTACAATGAGCAGTTCTTC
CASSKEGSIPYNEQFF
>TRBJ2-7|TRBD2|TRBV7-2
TGTGCCAGCAGCTTAGGCAGGGCTAGCGGGAGATTCTACGAGCAGTACTTC
CASSLGRASGRFYEQYF
>TRBJ2-1|NA|TRBV7-9
TGTGCCAGCAGCTTAGAGACTTCTAGTCAGTTCTTC
CASSLETSSQFF
>TRBJ2-7|NA|TRBV6-6
TGTGCCAGCAGTACAATATTCTACGAGCAGTACTTC
CASSTIFYEQYF
>TRBJ2-7|TRBD2|TRBV5-6
TGTGCCAGCAGCTCCCCTGGGGGGGTAGGCGAGCAGTACTTC
CASSSPGGVGEQYF
>TRBJ2-4|TRBD2|TRBV7-9
TGTGCCAGCAGCTTACCTCCTTTCGGGGGGGGAGGAGCCAAAAACATTCAGTACTTC
CASSLPPFGGGGAKNIQYF
>TRBJ1-1|NA|TRBV6-4
TGTGCCAGCAGTGAAACGGGGGGAGGGGAAACTGAAGCTTTCTTT
CASSETGGGETEAFF
>TRBJ2-7|NA|TRBV19
TGTGCCAGTAGTATCTCGGCGGCCTTCTACGAGCAGTACTTC
CASSISAAFYEQYF
>TRBJ2-2|NA|TRBV5-8
TGTGCTAATTCCGGACAGAAACAGGGGGAGCTGTTTTTT
CANSGQKQGELFF
>TRBJ2-7|TRBD1|TRBV19
TGTGCCAGTAGTAGAGGGGGACAGAGTCCCCCCTACGAGCAGTACTTC
CASSRGGQSPPYEQYF
>TRBJ2-3|TRBD2|TRBV7-2
TGTGCCAGCACCCTCCGGAGGGGAGGGAGGGCAGGAGATACGCAGTATTTT
CASTLRRGGRAGDTQYF
>TRBJ1-3|NA|TRBV7-6
TGTGCCAGCAGCTTGGGAGGATTCACCTCTTCTGGAAACACCATATATTTT
CASSLGGFTSSGNTIYF
>TRBJ1-1|TRBD1|TRBV18
TGTGCCAGCTCACCGGCAGGGGGGCGGACTGAAGCTTTCTTT
CASSPAGGRTEAFF
>TRBJ2-1|NA|TRBV30
TGTGCCTGGACTCTAATAGGGGGTGGGGTTGGTGAGCAGTTCTTC
CAWTLIGGGVGEQFF